This TCR beta chain stems from a study of CD8+ T cells in alopecia areata (dated 2018 in TCRdb). About the investigation overall: The treated patients took part in an open-label pilot trial in which moderate-to-severe alopecia areata was treated with oral tofacitinib at 5 to 10 mg twice daily. Disease severity in treated patients was measured with the SALT score, which quantifies the percentage of affected scalp surface area. In humans, TCRbeta sequencing was performed on scalp tissue and on sorted CD4+ and CD8+ peripheral blood T cells from healthy controls and from patients with patchy or totalis/universalis alopecia areata. Tofacitinib was given for 6 to 18 months, followed by 6 months of follow-up off drug to assess delayed response and recurrence. The RNA source kit depended on sample type: the PAXgene miRNA kit for fixed scalp, the miRNeasy kit for PBMCs, and the RNeasy kit for mouse skin. Amplification of TCRbeta CDR3 regions was done by immunoSEQ multiplex PCR using 35 Vbeta forward primers and 13 Jbeta reverse primers. Scalp clonality was compared across normal scalp (n=4), patchy alopecia areata scalp (n=8), and alopecia totalis/universalis scalp (n=8). Patients on tofacitinib were biopsied at baseline and after 4 and 24 weeks of treatment, and several of the patients also had a later scalp biopsy. To study T cell clonal expansion in alopecia areata, the researchers applied high-throughput TCRbeta sequencing to both the C3H/HeJ mouse model and human patients.

Including the terminal cysteine and phenylalanine, the CDR3 comprises 16 residues. Left in the record is the CDR3 DNA by itself, 48 bases read in frame from the first base. For CDR1 and CDR2, the germline V gene (reference sequence) lists SGHNT and YYREEE. Trimming takes 3 bases off V and 1 base off J; junction bases not matched to a gene: 8. The protocol used for the library was the immunoSEQ multiplex PCR assay. RNA was extracted from all samples and reverse transcribed into cDNA as template for TCR sequencing. SuperScript III was used for first-strand cDNA synthesis, primed with a 2:1 mix of oligo-dT and random hexamers. A synthetic immune receptor repertoire was used to measure amplification bias, and any remaining bias was corrected computationally. On the study's bioinformatics: After raw reads were preprocessed to remove errors, the CDR3 was defined following IMGT conventions as running from the conserved cysteine to phenylalanine. Clonality was computed by normalizing Shannon entropy by log2 of the number of productive unique TCRs and subtracting the result from 1. Scalp TCRbeta sequences were cross-referenced with sorted blood CD4 and CD8 repertoires so that the CD4 or CD8 identity of scalp clones could be inferred. Drawn from immuneACCESS, this table holds only the in-frame rearrangements with V and J called that TCRdb kept. Clones are partly lost; checked studies trace under half to an unresolved V gene and leave the rest unexplained. V, J and clone size derive from that table, while D and trimming were established from the DNA sequence. Present in this sample are some 200,000 clones, roughly three fifths of which were seen just once. About 3.5% of the sample lies in the top ten.

Explained via the paper, the time point label denotes: less than five weeks on oral tofacitinib. Explained via the paper, the treatment or condition label denotes: oral pan-JAK inhibitor, 5-10 mg twice daily. Peripheral blood and lesional scalp punch biopsies were obtained from patients with alopecia areata. PBMCs were separated by density centrifugation and stained for CD3, CD4 and CD8, after which CD4+ and CD8+ T cells were sorted on a FACSAria. About this clone: The specificity of this receptor is unknown. Base qualities are not at hand, and no much larger clone is one base apart.

Paper-wide results and their limitations: During tofacitinib treatment, many expanded lesional clones stuck around in both scalp and blood, and this persistence may partly explain why relapse happens after treatment is stopped. Lesional scalp, especially in alopecia totalis/universalis, showed higher clonality and more expanded CD8+ clones than normal scalp, suggesting antigenic drive. Unlike mouse skin, which is dominated by gammadelta T cells, normal human skin has resident alphabeta T cells that are also sequenced, and this complicates analysis of the scalp TCR repertoire. Shared TCR sequences between patients were less evident than in mice, which may be partly attributable to HLA diversity in the patient population. With tofacitinib, both scalp clonality and the number of expanded CD8+ clones among the top 100 scalp clones went down significantly. The treated cohort was small, with a single nonresponder, so links between baseline CD8+ expansion and response need larger studies.

Sample: CD4+ T cells sorted from blood, taken at week 4, from a patient treated with tofacitinib. The receptor was isolated from a human donor with alopecia areata. This receptor chain uses TRBV5-4 and TRBJ1-1; the central 8 bases match TRBD1. The DNA sequence is given as TGTGCCAGCAGCTCCCAGACCGGGACAGGGAACACTGAAGCTTTCTTT. Translated, it gives CASSSQTGTGNTEAFF.